This T cell receptor beta chain is from a study of shared clonotypes between healthy human individuals. Researchers divided each subset's genomic DNA evenly across several immunoSEQ plates. Profiled with immunoSEQ multiplex PCR; TCRdb holds only in-frame clones, not every one. The sample records approximately 1,500,000 clones, around 97% being singletons. Regarding this clone: Its antigen is still unknown.

Study-wide results and limits: When naive CD4 clonotypes were compared across several donors, around 5% were shared. On the whole, naive subsets had larger estimated richness than memory subsets had.

Partitioning of CD4+ cells yielded a CD45RA+ naive subset and a CD45RA-negative memory subset. V was pared by 8 bases and J by 1 base, with 16 bases between. Germline assignment: CDR1 MGHDK and CDR2 SYGVNS. This CDR3 is built from 15 residues. The sequenced sample was naive CD4+ T cells sorted from blood. As to subset: CD45RA+ positively selected. The V and J genes are TRBV25-1 and TRBJ2-3; tentative D call: TRBD2 (6 bases). This receptor was obtained from a young man in good health. The CDR3 DNA follows: TGTGCCAGCGGCGGGGTGAACGCTGGCACAGATACGCAGTATTTT. Translated: CASGGVNAGTDTQYF. The entire variable domain, with the rest obtained from reference TRBV25-1 and TRBJ2-3, is as follows: EADIYQTPRYLVIGTGKKITLECSQTMGHDKMYWYQQDPGMELHLIHYSYGVNSTEKGDLSSESTVSRIRTEHFPLTLESARPSHTSQYLCASGGVNAGTDTQYFGPGTRLTVL.